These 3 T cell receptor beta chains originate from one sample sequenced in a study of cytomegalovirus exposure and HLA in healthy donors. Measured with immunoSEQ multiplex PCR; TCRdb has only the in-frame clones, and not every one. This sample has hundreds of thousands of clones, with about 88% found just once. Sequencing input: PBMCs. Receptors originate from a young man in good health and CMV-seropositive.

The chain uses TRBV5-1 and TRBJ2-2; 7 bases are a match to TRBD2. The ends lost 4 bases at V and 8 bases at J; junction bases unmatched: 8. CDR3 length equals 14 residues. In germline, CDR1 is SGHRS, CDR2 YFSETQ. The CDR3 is CASSVGLLPGELFF. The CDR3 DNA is TGCGCCAGCAGCGTGGGACTACTTCCAGGGGAGCTGTTTTTT.

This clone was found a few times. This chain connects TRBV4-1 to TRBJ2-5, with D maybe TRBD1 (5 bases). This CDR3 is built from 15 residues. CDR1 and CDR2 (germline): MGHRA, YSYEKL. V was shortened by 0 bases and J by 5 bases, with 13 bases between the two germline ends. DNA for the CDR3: TGCGCCAGCAGCCAAGAATCTTTAAGGGGCGAGACCCAGTACTTC. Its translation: CASSQESLRGETQYF.

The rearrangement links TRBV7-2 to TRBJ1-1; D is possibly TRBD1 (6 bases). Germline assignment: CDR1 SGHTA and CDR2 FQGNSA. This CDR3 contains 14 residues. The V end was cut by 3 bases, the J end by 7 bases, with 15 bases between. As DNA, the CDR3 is TGTGCCAGCAGCTTCCACTCCCAGGGGATTGAAGCTTTCTTT. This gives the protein CASSFHSQGIEAFF.